This is a list of T cell receptor beta chains from one sample in a study of OX40 agonist ivuxolimab in advanced cancers. Profiled with immunoSEQ multiplex PCR; TCRdb holds only in-frame clones, not every one. Found here are around 50,000 clones, approximately 90% of them singletons; the top ten hold around 0.6%. The sequencing used CD4+ or CD8+ T cells sorted from blood, collected in a trial of the OX40 agonist ivuxolimab. These receptor sequences come from an adult with an advanced solid tumor such as melanoma, head and neck, liver or kidney cancer. The CDR3 runs from the conserved cysteine through the conserved F or W. Each record gives: J gene, D gene, clone size, V gene, CDR3 DNA, CDR3 protein. A D gene is named only where the DNA matches it firmly. Expanded clones are given a class, and other clones once, few, many or no size at all.

j_gene: TRBJ2-1; d_gene: .; abundance: once; v_gene: TRBV7-8; CDR3nt: TGTGCCAGCAGCCCCCGGGTAACCTCCTACAATGAGCAGTTCTTC; CDR3aa: CASSPRVTSYNEQFF
j_gene: TRBJ2-7; d_gene: TRBD1; abundance: .; v_gene: TRBV19; CDR3nt: TGTGCCAGTAGCGGACAGGGGAGATACGAGCAGTACTTC; CDR3aa: CASSGQGRYEQYF
j_gene: TRBJ2-5; d_gene: .; abundance: .; v_gene: TRBV5-6; CDR3nt: TGTGCCAGCAGCCAACTCCGATACCAAGAGACCCAGTACTTC; CDR3aa: CASSQLRYQETQYF
j_gene: TRBJ2-2; d_gene: .; abundance: .; v_gene: TRBV30; CDR3nt: TGTGCCTGGAGTGGAGGGGGAACCGGGGAGCTGTTTTTT; CDR3aa: CAWSGGGTGELFF
j_gene: TRBJ2-1; d_gene: TRBD2; abundance: .; v_gene: TRBV5-1; CDR3nt: TGCGCCAGCAGCTTGGGAACTAGCGGGAGGAATGAGCAGTTCTTC; CDR3aa: CASSLGTSGRNEQFF
j_gene: TRBJ2-7; d_gene: TRBD1; abundance: .; v_gene: TRBV6-1; CDR3nt: TGTGCCAGCATTAGAGGGACAGGAGACTACGAGCAGTACTTC; CDR3aa: CASIRGTGDYEQYF
j_gene: TRBJ2-1; d_gene: TRBD2; abundance: .; v_gene: TRBV10-1; CDR3nt: TGCGCCAGCAGGGGGACTAGCGGGTCCTACAATGAGCAGTTCTTC; CDR3aa: CASRGTSGSYNEQFF
j_gene: TRBJ2-1; d_gene: TRBD1; abundance: .; v_gene: TRBV5-1; CDR3nt: TGCGCCAGCAGCTTCGGACAGGGCAGCTCCTACAATGAGCAGTTCTTC; CDR3aa: CASSFGQGSSYNEQFF
j_gene: TRBJ1-4; d_gene: TRBD1; abundance: .; v_gene: TRBV7-9; CDR3nt: TGTGCCAGCAGCCGGGACAGAGTGAATGAAAAACTGTTTTTT; CDR3aa: CASSRDRVNEKLFF
j_gene: TRBJ2-1; d_gene: .; abundance: .; v_gene: TRBV6-1; CDR3nt: TGTGCCAGCAGTCGTAGGCTAGCCTATGAGCAGTTCTTC; CDR3aa: CASSRRLAYEQFF
j_gene: TRBJ1-2; d_gene: .; abundance: .; v_gene: TRBV28; CDR3nt: TGTGCCACCTCCCTAACTTTTCAAAATGGCTACACCTTC; CDR3aa: CATSLTFQNGYTF
j_gene: TRBJ2-7; d_gene: .; abundance: .; v_gene: TRBV2; CDR3nt: TGTGCCAGCAGTGTGGGGGCTCTAACCTACGAGCAGTACTTC; CDR3aa: CASSVGALTYEQYF
j_gene: TRBJ1-2; d_gene: .; abundance: .; v_gene: TRBV27; CDR3nt: TGTGCCAGCAGTACAGATACAGGGCCCATACGGTATGGCTACACCTTC; CDR3aa: CASSTDTGPIRYGYTF
j_gene: TRBJ2-7; d_gene: .; abundance: .; v_gene: TRBV27; CDR3nt: TGTGCCAGCAGTCGCTCCGGCACCGTCTCCTACGAGCAGTACTTC; CDR3aa: CASSRSGTVSYEQYF
j_gene: TRBJ2-4; d_gene: .; abundance: few; v_gene: TRBV15; CDR3nt: TGTGCCACCAGCAGAGATGGGACTTGGGGGAACATTCAGTACTTC; CDR3aa: CATSRDGTWGNIQYF
j_gene: TRBJ2-1; d_gene: .; abundance: .; v_gene: TRBV29-1; CDR3nt: TGCAGCGAAATGGAGGGGGGGGACGGTGAGCAGTTCTTC; CDR3aa: CSEMEGGDGEQFF
j_gene: TRBJ2-7; d_gene: .; abundance: .; v_gene: TRBV6-6; CDR3nt: TGTGCCAGCAGTTACCGGGACTGGCAGTACTTC; CDR3aa: CASSYRDWQYF
j_gene: TRBJ2-7; d_gene: .; abundance: .; v_gene: TRBV11-3; CDR3nt: TGTGCCAGCAGCGTAGAGGGTACAAGGTACGAGCAGTACTTC; CDR3aa: CASSVEGTRYEQYF
j_gene: TRBJ2-2; d_gene: TRBD2; abundance: .; v_gene: TRBV15; CDR3nt: TGTGCCACCAGCAAACGACTAGCGGTAACGACCACCGGGGAGCTGTTTTTT; CDR3aa: CATSKRLAVTTTGELFF
j_gene: TRBJ1-4; d_gene: .; abundance: .; v_gene: TRBV28; CDR3nt: TGTGCCAGCAGTTTATATGGACAGTTCGAAAAACTGTTTTTT; CDR3aa: CASSLYGQFEKLFF
j_gene: TRBJ2-6; d_gene: .; abundance: .; v_gene: TRBV5-1; CDR3nt: TGCGCCAGCAGCCCCCCCAGGGGGGCCAACGTCCTGACTTTC; CDR3aa: CASSPPRGANVLTF
j_gene: TRBJ1-3; d_gene: .; abundance: .; v_gene: TRBV9; CDR3nt: TGTGCCGGGCACACCGACGGCCTCTACGCTGATTCTGGAAACACCATATATTTT; CDR3aa: CAGHTDGLYADSGNTIYF
j_gene: TRBJ2-7; d_gene: TRBD1; abundance: .; v_gene: TRBV5-1; CDR3nt: TGCGCCAGCAGCCGGGACAGTCACTCCTACGAGCAGTACTTC; CDR3aa: CASSRDSHSYEQYF
j_gene: TRBJ2-5; d_gene: TRBD2; abundance: .; v_gene: TRBV30; CDR3nt: TGTGCCTGGAGTGGGGGGACTAGCGGGAATGAGGAGACCCAGTACTTC; CDR3aa: CAWSGGTSGNEETQYF
j_gene: TRBJ2-1; d_gene: .; abundance: few; v_gene: TRBV5-1; CDR3nt: TGCGCCAGCAGGAGGGAGACCTACAATGAGCAGTTCTTC; CDR3aa: CASRRETYNEQFF
j_gene: TRBJ1-1; d_gene: TRBD1; abundance: .; v_gene: TRBV19; CDR3nt: TGTGCCAGTACCGCCAGGGACAGAGCAAAAGCTTTCTTT; CDR3aa: CASTARDRAKAFF
j_gene: TRBJ1-4; d_gene: .; abundance: .; v_gene: TRBV5-1; CDR3nt: TGCGCCAGCAGCTTGCAGGGTTCGGCTAATGAAAAACTGTTTTTT; CDR3aa: CASSLQGSANEKLFF
j_gene: TRBJ2-7; d_gene: .; abundance: .; v_gene: TRBV5-1; CDR3nt: TGCGCCAGCAGCTTGGCAGGAAACTACGAGCAGTACTTC; CDR3aa: CASSLAGNYEQYF
j_gene: TRBJ2-7; d_gene: TRBD2; abundance: .; v_gene: TRBV10-1; CDR3nt: TGCGCCAGCAGTGAGTCACTAGCGGGAGCCCGAAGCCAATACGAGCAGTACTTC; CDR3aa: CASSESLAGARSQYEQYF
j_gene: TRBJ2-5; d_gene: TRBD1; abundance: .; v_gene: TRBV28; CDR3nt: TGTGCCAGCAGTAGGGACAGCCAAGAGACCCAGTACTTC; CDR3aa: CASSRDSQETQYF
j_gene: TRBJ1-4; d_gene: TRBD1; abundance: .; v_gene: TRBV5-5; CDR3nt: TGTGCCAGCAGCTTCCGGGACAGGGAGATCTCTGTAATGAAACTGTTTTTT; CDR3aa: CASSFRDREISVMKLFF
j_gene: TRBJ1-2; d_gene: TRBD1; abundance: .; v_gene: TRBV6-1; CDR3nt: TGTGCCAGCAGTACCCAACAGGGGAACTATGGCTACACCTTC; CDR3aa: CASSTQQGNYGYTF
j_gene: TRBJ2-7; d_gene: .; abundance: .; v_gene: TRBV6-1; CDR3nt: TGTGCCAGCAGTGAAGCGTCGCAGCTTGGTGAGCAGTACTTC; CDR3aa: CASSEASQLGEQYF
j_gene: TRBJ1-5; d_gene: .; abundance: .; v_gene: TRBV5-6; CDR3nt: TGTGCCAGCAGCTGGGGACACCATAGCAATCAGCCCCAGCATTTT; CDR3aa: CASSWGHHSNQPQHF
j_gene: TRBJ1-2; d_gene: .; abundance: .; v_gene: TRBV5-4; CDR3nt: TGTGCCAGCAGCTTGAATGCCGGGACTTACTATGGCTACACCTTC; CDR3aa: CASSLNAGTYYGYTF
j_gene: TRBJ2-7; d_gene: TRBD2; abundance: .; v_gene: TRBV20-1; CDR3nt: TGCAGTGCTAGATCCAGACTAGCTACGTACTTC; CDR3aa: CSARSRLATYF
j_gene: TRBJ2-1; d_gene: .; abundance: .; v_gene: TRBV9; CDR3nt: TGTGCCAGCAGCGTCCATACCTTGTTGGGCCCACTATCCAATGAGCAGTTCTTC; CDR3aa: CASSVHTLLGPLSNEQFF
j_gene: TRBJ1-4; d_gene: .; abundance: .; v_gene: TRBV9; CDR3nt: TGTGCCAGCAGCATAGACTCGAATGAAAAACTGTTTTTT; CDR3aa: CASSIDSNEKLFF
j_gene: TRBJ2-1; d_gene: TRBD2; abundance: .; v_gene: TRBV4-1; CDR3nt: TGCGCCAGCAGCCGATCGCCGAGTCGGGGCGGGAGGGCAGGGAATGAGCAGTTCTTC; CDR3aa: CASSRSPSRGGRAGNEQFF
j_gene: TRBJ1-2; d_gene: .; abundance: .; v_gene: TRBV29-1; CDR3nt: TGCAGCGTTGAAAGAGGGGCAGAACTATACGGCTACACCTTC; CDR3aa: CSVERGAELYGYTF
j_gene: TRBJ2-7; d_gene: TRBD1; abundance: .; v_gene: TRBV10-1; CDR3nt: TGCGCCAGCAGCATGGGACAGGCCTACGAGCAGTACTTC; CDR3aa: CASSMGQAYEQYF
j_gene: TRBJ1-1; d_gene: .; abundance: few; v_gene: TRBV30; CDR3nt: TGTGCCTGGAAACGCCCGGCCAACACTGAAGCTTTCTTT; CDR3aa: CAWKRPANTEAFF
j_gene: TRBJ2-3; d_gene: .; abundance: .; v_gene: TRBV20-1; CDR3nt: TGCAGTTTTCCCCTGGCAGATACGCAGTATTTT; CDR3aa: CSFPLADTQYF
j_gene: TRBJ2-7; d_gene: .; abundance: .; v_gene: TRBV5-1; CDR3nt: TGCGCCAGCAGCTTGCTGCGGAATTACGAGCAGTACTTC; CDR3aa: CASSLLRNYEQYF
j_gene: TRBJ2-1; d_gene: .; abundance: once; v_gene: TRBV11-3; CDR3nt: TGTGCCAGCAGCTTAGCGACAGTCGGTATCAATGAGCAGTTCTTC; CDR3aa: CASSLATVGINEQFF
j_gene: TRBJ1-1; d_gene: .; abundance: .; v_gene: TRBV5-1; CDR3nt: TGCGCCAGCAGCTCGGGGGGGCTCACTGAAGCTTTCTTT; CDR3aa: CASSSGGLTEAFF
j_gene: TRBJ2-7; d_gene: .; abundance: .; v_gene: TRBV5-1; CDR3nt: TGCGCCAGCAGCAATCGACCCTGGGGGGACTACGAGCAGTACTTC; CDR3aa: CASSNRPWGDYEQYF
j_gene: TRBJ1-2; d_gene: TRBD1; abundance: .; v_gene: TRBV19; CDR3nt: TGTGCCAGTAGTATAGTTACAGGGGCGAGTGGCTACACCTTC; CDR3aa: CASSIVTGASGYTF